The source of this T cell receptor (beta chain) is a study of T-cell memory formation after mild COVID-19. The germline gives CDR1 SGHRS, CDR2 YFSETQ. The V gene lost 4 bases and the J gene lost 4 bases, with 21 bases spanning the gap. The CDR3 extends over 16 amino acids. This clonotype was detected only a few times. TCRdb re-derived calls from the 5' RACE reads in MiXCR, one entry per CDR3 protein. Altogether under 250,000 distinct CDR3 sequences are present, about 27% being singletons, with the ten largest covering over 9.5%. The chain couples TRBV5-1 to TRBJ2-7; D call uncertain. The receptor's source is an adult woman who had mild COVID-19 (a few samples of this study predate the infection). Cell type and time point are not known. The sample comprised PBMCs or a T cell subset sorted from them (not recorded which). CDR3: CASSPLGFLGSYEQYF. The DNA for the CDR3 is TGCGCCAGCAGCCCTTTGGGTTTTTTGGGATCTTACGAGCAGTACTTC.